One sample yielded the 18 T cell receptor beta chains listed below, sequenced in a study of blood T cell repertoires in COVID-19. Produced via immunoSEQ multiplex PCR; TCRdb's table is partial and in-frame only. The sample holds roughly 200,000 clones, roughly nine tenths seen once. The source material was PBMCs or T cells enriched from blood (not recorded which). The receptors derive from a woman in her 50s in a cohort exposed to, infected with or recovered from COVID-19 (not recorded which).

The chain couples TRBV7-2 to TRBJ1-5; D call uncertain. Trimming took 2 bases from V and 3 from J, leaving 5 bases between them. Germline CDR1 reads SGHTA; CDR2 reads FQGNSA. CDR3 length: 13 residues. CDR3 DNA: TGTGCCAGCAGCTTACAGTACAATCAGCCCCAGCATTTT. Amino acid sequence: CASSLQYNQPQHF.

The chain carries TRBV5-1 and TRBJ1-2; 11 nucleotides align to TRBD1. Germline trimming cut 4 bases from V and 8 bases from J; bases unmatched to any gene: 4. This CDR3 has 13 amino acids. Germline V CDR1 and CDR2: SGHRS, YFSETQ. This CDR3 reads CASSGDRGYGYTF. DNA for the CDR3: TGCGCCAGCAGCGGGGACAGGGGGTACGGCTACACCTTC.

V usage is TRBV7-9 and J usage is TRBJ2-1; 7 positions match TRBD2. CDR3 size: 16 residues. Germline-derived CDR1 and CDR2 are SEHNR and FQNEAQ (reference sequence). The J segment lost 0 bases and the V segment lost 5 bases, leaving 7 bases of the junction unmatched. CDR3: CASSPRGESSYNEQFF. The CDR3 nucleotides are TGTGCCAGCAGCCCCCGGGGGGAATCCTCCTACAATGAGCAGTTCTTC.

This chain connects TRBV18 to TRBJ2-7, with 7 bases aligning to TRBD1. The CDR3 runs 14 residues. J lost 4 bases, V lost 3 bases, and 6 bases had no gene match. CDR1 KGHSH and CDR2 LQKENI come from the germline V gene. CDR3 sequence: CASSPTAGGYEQYF. DNA of the CDR3: TGTGCCAGCTCACCGACGGCAGGGGGATACGAGCAGTACTTC.

This clone has just one count. The chain combines TRBV5-4 with TRBJ2-5; TRBD1 matches 8 bases. Germline V gene lookup returns CDR1 SGHNT and CDR2 YYREEE (reference sequence). With 3 bases clipped from V and 4 bases from J, the junction kept 11 bases outside the gene matches. This CDR3 has 16 residues. CDR3: CASSYPIGQGPETQYF. The CDR3 DNA is TGTGCCAGCAGCTACCCTATCGGACAGGGCCCAGAGACCCAGTACTTC.

This chain links TRBV5-1 with TRBJ1-2; 8 positions match TRBD1. V lost 3 bases, J lost 7 bases, and 11 bases stayed unmatched. CDR1 and CDR2 from the germline V gene are SGHRS and YFSETQ. The CDR3 covers 15 residues. CDR3: CASSSDPGGAVGYTF. DNA of the CDR3: TGCGCCAGCAGCTCCGACCCAGGGGGCGCGGTTGGCTACACCTTC.

The rearrangement joins TRBV12-3 or TRBV12-4 to TRBJ2-1, with a possible D match to TRBD1 (6 bases). CDR3 size: 13 residues. Trimming took off 1 base at V and 9 bases at J, with 10 bases between the two ends. CDR3 amino acids: CASSLGTEFEQFF. CDR3 sequence (DNA): TGTGCCAGCAGTTTAGGGACAGAATTTGAGCAGTTCTTC.

In DNA form, the CDR3 reads TGTGCCAGCAGCCAATCCGGGGACAGGACCTATACGCAGTATTTT. Its protein is CASSQSGDRTYTQYF. The J gene is TRBJ2-3, the V gene TRBV14; 8 bases agree with TRBD1. CDR1 and CDR2 (germline): SGHDN, FVKESK. Trimming cost V 2 bases and J 7 bases; bases outside gene matches: 8. CDR3 length: 15 residues. Filled out from reference TRBV14 and TRBJ2-3, the complete variable domain reads EAGVTQFPSHSVIEKGQTVTLRCDPISGHDNLYWYRRVMGKEIKFLLHFVKESKQDESGMPNNRFLAERTGGTYSTLKVQPAELEDSGVYFCASSQSGDRTYTQYFGPGTRLTVL.

This chain links TRBV7-2 with TRBJ1-6; TRBD1 matches 7 bases. With 5 bases clipped from V and 7 bases from J, the junction kept 14 bases outside the gene matches. The CDR3 is 17 amino acids. The germline CDR1 and CDR2 sequences are SGHTA and FQGNSA. The CDR3 DNA sequence: TGTGCCAGCAGCCTATATCGACCGGGACAGAAAAATTCACCCCTCCACTTT. It yields the protein CASSLYRPGQKNSPLHF.

The V call is TRBV7-2, the J call TRBJ2-3; 8 nucleotides agree with TRBD1. The germline CDR1 and CDR2 sequences are SGHTA and FQGNSA. The length of the CDR3 is 16 residues. V trimming: 1 base; J trimming: 6 bases; junction bases outside the gene matches: 9. CDR3 residues: CASSLGPGGAFDTQYF. The CDR3 DNA is TGTGCCAGCAGCTTAGGTCCAGGGGGCGCATTTGATACGCAGTATTTT.

The chain joins TRBV3-1 (or the pseudogene TRBV3-2) to TRBJ2-2; 8 nucleotides line up with TRBD2. This CDR3 has 15 amino acids. The V gene's germline CDR1 is LGHDT and CDR2 YNNKEL (reference sequence). Unmatched junction bases numbered 11, after V lost 8 bases and J lost 6 bases. Written as DNA, the CDR3 is TGTGCCAGCCAGTATCGGGGGGGCCGCGCCGGGGAGCTGTTTTTT. Translated: CASQYRGGRAGELFF.

This chain joins TRBV18 and TRBJ2-2, with D perhaps TRBD1 (5 bases). The CDR3 is 14 amino acids. V lost 6 bases, J lost 2 bases, and 10 bases lay in between. Germline CDR1 is KGHSH and CDR2 is LQKENI. CDR3 region: CASSPQGNTGELFF. Here the CDR3 DNA reads TGTGCCAGCTCTCCTCAGGGTAACACCGGGGAGCTGTTTTTT. Drawing the rest from reference TRBV18 and TRBJ2-2, the complete variable domain is NAGVMQNPRHLVRRRGQEARLRCSPMKGHSHVYWYRQLPEEGLKFMVYLQKENIIDESGMPKERFSAEFPKEGPSILRIQQVVRGDSAAYFCASSPQGNTGELFFGEGSRLTVL.

This clone turned up a few times. The chain employs TRBV12-3 or TRBV12-4 and TRBJ1-5; possibly TRBD1 for D (5 bases). Trimming removed 3 bases at V and 7 bases at J, with 10 bases between. This CDR3 is built from 13 residues. CDR3 coding DNA: TGTGCCAGCAGTTTGGGGGAGGGGCAGCCCCAGCATTTT. Its translation: CASSLGEGQPQHF.

V is TRBV5-3 and J is TRBJ2-1; D is uncertain. TRBV5-3 falls under the ORF class, with uncertain function. Between the trimmed V and J ends, which lost 8 bases and 8 bases, there was a span of 14 bases. There are 12 residues in the CDR3. The CDR3 DNA sequence: TGTGCCAGCAAAGCCCTAATAGATGAGCAGTTCTTC. Protein sequence: CASKALIDEQFF.

V gene TRBV19 combines with J gene TRBJ1-1, with 7 bases matching TRBD1. Germline V gene lookup returns CDR1 LNHDA and CDR2 SQIVND (reference sequence). The V and J ends lost 5 bases and 7 bases, in that order; junction bases with no gene match: 4. The CDR3 runs 12 residues. This CDR3 is CASSDRVGEAFF. For the CDR3, the DNA is TGTGCCAGTAGTGACAGGGTCGGTGAAGCTTTCTTT.

The chain uses TRBV10-1 and TRBJ2-2; 8 bases line up with TRBD1. Trimming removed 4 bases from V and 4 bases from J; junction bases left unmatched: 8. The germline V gene encodes CDR1 WNHNN and CDR2 SYGVQD (reference sequence). The CDR3 loop spans 16 amino acids. The CDR3 DNA reads as TGCGCCAGCAGTGCCGGACAGGGACCAACCACCGGGGAGCTGTTTTTT. Translation gives CASSAGQGPTTGELFF.

The chain combines TRBV5-1 with TRBJ2-7; 9 bases fit TRBD1. Germline V CDR1 and CDR2: SGHRS, YFSETQ. The CDR3 runs to 14 residues. V was pared by 2 bases and J by 3 bases, with 3 bases of the junction left unmatched. The CDR3 sequence: CASSFGTGLYEQYF. The CDR3 DNA is TGCGCCAGCAGCTTTGGGACAGGGCTCTACGAGCAGTACTTC.

The chain carries TRBV7-9 and TRBJ1-1, with unresolved D. Trimming cost V 4 bases and J 7 bases, with 16 bases left between them. The CDR3 spans 14 residues. Germline-derived CDR1 and CDR2 are SEHNR and FQNEAQ (reference sequence). This CDR3 reads CASSSGRGLVEAFF. As DNA, the CDR3 is TGTGCCAGCAGCTCCGGCCGGGGTTTGGTTGAAGCTTTCTTT.